This T cell receptor (beta chain) was captured in a study of shared clonotypes between healthy human individuals. Study outcomes and limitations: Clonotypes shared by all four sorted-subset donors had higher generation probabilities than non-shared clonotypes.

For this clone: The antigen remains undetermined.

With 1 base removed from V and 0 bases from J, the gap between germline ends came to 13 bases. Germline V gene sequence: CDR1 MNHEY, CDR2 SMNVEV (reference sequence). The CDR3 length is 16 residues. Sequencing used immunoSEQ multiplex PCR; TCRdb keeps in-frame clones, though not all of them. Among over a million clones listed, 75% were seen once. The receptor was isolated from a man aged 18-30 years in good health. The sequenced sample consisted of memory CD4+ T cells sorted from blood. Subset denoted: CD45RA-negative fraction. V gene TRBV27 combines with J gene TRBJ2-7, with a possible D match to TRBD2 (5 bases). DNA for the CDR3: TGTGCCAGCAGTTTATGGGCGGGTTCGAGCTCCTACGAGCAGTACTTC. This translates into CASSLWAGSSSYEQYF.